These 28 T cell receptor beta chains came from one sample sequenced in a study of molecular identifiers for immune sequencing clone quantification. TCRdb re-derived calls from the PCR reads in MiXCR, one entry per CDR3 protein. The repertoire consists of 250,000 to 400,000 distinct CDR3 sequences, with 20% to 25% occurring once and the leading ten covering 0.81%. The material sequenced was naive CD8+ T cells from blood, with Jurkat cell RNA spiked in. Noted subset: FACS-sorted CD8+CD4-CCR7+CD45RA+ naive T cells. Source of these receptors: a human donor in good health. Some libraries in this study had Jurkat cell RNA spiked in.

The table lists this clonotype with many counts. The chain is built from TRBV6-5 and TRBJ2-3, with 9 bases aligning to TRBD1. V shed 7 bases, J shed 6 bases, and the junction held 8 bases outside the gene matches. Germline V gene sequence: CDR1 MNHEY, CDR2 SVGAGI. This CDR3 has 14 amino acids. As DNA, the CDR3 is TGTGCCAGCAATCGGGACAGGGCCTCTGATACGCAGTATTTT. Amino acids: CASNRDRASDTQYF.

This clonotype came up many times. The chain combines TRBV9 with TRBJ1-6; no clear D. CDR3 length: 13 residues. The V end lost 3 bases, the J end lost 10 bases, and 11 bases lay between the germline ends. Germline V gene sequence: CDR1 SGDLS, CDR2 YYNGEE. This chain's CDR3 is CASSDSLGSPLHF. The CDR3 region has the DNA TGTGCCAGCAGCGATAGCCTAGGCTCACCCCTCCACTTT.

Many counts were recorded for this clonotype. The V gene is TRBV4-1, the J gene TRBJ2-3, with D possibly being TRBD2 (6 bases). The germline V and J ends were trimmed by 0 bases and 3 bases, with 19 bases remaining between them. Germline V gene sequence: CDR1 MGHRA, CDR2 YSYEKL. The CDR3 is made up of 18 amino acids. CDR3 residues: CASSQESDFHGGTDTQYF. CDR3 nucleotide sequence: TGCGCCAGCAGCCAAGAATCCGATTTCCATGGAGGGACAGATACGCAGTATTTT.

There are a few counts of this clonotype. This sequence joins TRBV19 and TRBJ2-3; TRBD2 aligns across 7 bases. Trimming cost V 3 bases and J 5 bases; bases outside gene matches: 5. The CDR3 sequence is 14 residues long. Per the germline V gene, CDR1 is LNHDA and CDR2 is SQIVND (reference sequence). The CDR3 loop is CASSIGTTQDTQYF. The CDR3 nucleotides read TGTGCCAGTAGTATCGGGACTACGCAAGATACGCAGTATTTT.

To note about this clonotype: The CDR3 carries no conserved terminal phenylalanine or tryptophan, so it likely arises from a read error. The chain carries TRBV5-4 and TRBJ2-3, with D perhaps TRBD1 (6 bases). The CDR3 sequence is 16 residues long. The germline V and J ends were trimmed by 4 bases and 3 bases, with 18 bases remaining between them. Germline V gives CDR1 SGHNT, CDR2 YYREEE (reference sequence). CDR3 amino acids: CASSLWRGGRTDTQYS. CDR3 DNA sequence: TGTGCCAGCAGCCTGTGGCGTGGGGGCCGGACAGATACGCAGTATTCT.

In the case of this clonotype: One junction end disagrees with the germline gene, perhaps due to a read error. V usage is TRBV7-6 and J usage is TRBJ2-3; 9 bases map to TRBD2. In germline, CDR1 is SGHVS, CDR2 FNYEAQ. The CDR3 totals 19 residues. CDR3: CASGFLVREGPLSTDTQYF. The CDR3 nucleotides are TGTGCCAGCGGCTTTTTGGTGCGGGAGGGCCCCTTAAGCACAGATACACAGTATTTT.

This clonotype was detected a few times. The V and J genes are TRBV14 and TRBJ1-1; D is unresolved. The CDR3 length is 11 residues. Per the germline V gene, CDR1 is SGHDN and CDR2 is FVKESK. V lost 4 bases, J lost 10 bases, and 10 bases lay in between. CDR3 sequence reads: CASSLGRAAFF. CDR3 DNA: TGTGCCAGCAGCCTTGGACGGGCAGCTTTCTTT.

This clonotype was counted a few times. The CDR3 bases are TGCAGTGCTCTCGGGTCCCCGGATCGGGCCAACGTCCTGACTTTC. Protein product: CSALGSPDRANVLTF. This chain joins TRBV20-1 and TRBJ2-6, with D uncertain. The CDR3 covers 15 residues. V lost 5 bases and J lost 5, with 16 bases in between. The V gene's germline CDR1 is DFQATT and CDR2 SNEGSKA (reference sequence).

This clonotype was found many times. This sequence joins TRBV12-3 or TRBV12-4 and TRBJ2-3, with a possible D match to TRBD2 (6 bases). The CDR3 spans 16 residues. The V end lost 7 bases, the J end lost 6 bases, and 23 bases lay between the germline ends. The CDR3 coding sequence is TGTGCCAGCAAACCGCTATTGGACTATTTGTTGGATACGCAGTATTTT. This sequence encodes CASKPLLDYLLDTQYF.

This clonotype was observed many times. Germline and junction disagree at one end, which may indicate a read error. The chain combines TRBV4-3 with TRBJ2-4; 10 bases are a match to TRBD2. Germline V gene data show CDR1 as LGHNA and CDR2 as YSLEER. The CDR3 totals 15 residues. CDR3 DNA: TGCGCCAGCACGCCAAGATGGGGATCGCTAGCGGGGGCGTGCTTC. Residues: CASTPRWGSLAGACF.

This clonotype was found many times. The chain combines TRBV7-2 with TRBJ1-2; D gene ambiguous. The CDR3 is made up of 13 amino acids. Trimming removed 2 bases at V and 8 bases at J, with 12 bases between. Per the germline V gene, CDR1 is SGHTA and CDR2 is FQGNSA. The CDR3 sequence is CASSLYSHMGYTF. CDR3 DNA sequence: TGTGCCAGCAGCTTATATTCTCATATGGGCTACACCTTC. The whole variable domain, remainder taken from reference TRBV7-2 and TRBJ1-2, is GAGVSQSPSNKVTEKGKDVELRCDPISGHTALYWYRQSLGQGLEFLIYFQGNSAPDKSGLPSDRFSAERTGGSVSTLTIQRTQQEDSAVYLCASSLYSHMGYTFGSGTRLTVV.

Remarks on this clonotype: One end of the junction does not line up with germline, which may come from a read error. V gene TRBV12-3 or TRBV12-4 combines with J gene TRBJ2-3, with a weak D call TRBD1 (6 bases). This CDR3 is built from 14 residues. CDR3 sequence (DNA): TGTACCAGCAGTTTAACAGGGAGCACAGATACGCAGTATTTT. Encoded protein: CTSSLTGSTDTQYF.

The rearrangement links TRBV4-2 to TRBJ2-7, with D perhaps matching TRBD2 (7 bases). Germline V CDR1 and CDR2: LGHNA, YNFKEQ. The CDR3 sequence is 15 residues long. With 1 base removed from V and 7 bases from J, the gap between germline ends came to 17 bases. The CDR3 sequence is CASSQGPGGAMEQYF. As DNA, the CDR3 is TGTGCCAGCAGCCAAGGACCTGGGGGGGCCATGGAGCAGTACTTC.

On this clonotype: This may stem from a read error, because a much larger clone lies one nucleotide away. The chain is built from TRBV6-6 and TRBJ2-3; TRBD2 agrees at 10 bases. With 1 base clipped from V and 4 bases from J, the junction kept 8 bases outside the gene matches. CDR3 size: 17 residues. Germline V gives CDR1 MNHNY, CDR2 SVGAGI (reference sequence). Here the CDR3 reads CASSYLLAGKFADTQYF. CDR3 nucleotide sequence: TGTGCCAGCAGTTACTTACTAGCGGGAAAGTTTGCAGATACGCAGTATTTT.

The table lists this clonotype with many counts. The chain links TRBV5-5 to TRBJ2-3, with D perhaps matching TRBD2 (6 bases). Trimming took 3 bases from V and 6 from J, leaving 14 bases between them. This CDR3 comprises 14 residues. CDR1 is SGHKS and CDR2 is YYEKEE in the germline V gene (reference sequence). CDR3 nucleotides: TGTGCCAGCAGCTCCAGCGGAGGGGCTGATACGCAGTATTTT. This codes for CASSSSGGADTQYF.

This clonotype was counted many times. CDR3 nucleotide sequence: TGTGCCAGCACCATAACAGGGGGCGAGTATTCTAATGAAAAACTGTTTTTT. Its protein product is CASTITGGEYSNEKLFF. The V gene is TRBV27, the J gene TRBJ1-4; 9 nucleotides match TRBD1. Germline loops: CDR1 MNHEY, CDR2 SMNVEV (reference sequence). The CDR3 covers 17 residues. J was trimmed by 3 bases and V by 7 bases; bases with no gene match: 12.

This clonotype was counted at least ten times. The chain uses TRBV6-6 and TRBJ1-6; D is undetermined. V lost 7 bases and J lost 8, with 21 bases in between. Germline V gene data show CDR1 as MNHNY and CDR2 as SVGAGI (reference sequence). CDR3 length: 16 residues. CDR3 nucleotides: TGTGCCAGCAAGACCTTCGAAAATCACTGGGATTCACCCCTCCACTTT. Encoded protein: CASKTFENHWDSPLHF.

CDR3 nucleotides: TGTGCCAGCAGACGGGGGTCCCTCGAAGCTTTCTTT. Encoded protein: CASRRGSLEAFF. V and J are TRBV6-2 or TRBV6-3 and TRBJ1-1; maybe TRBD1 (5 bases). Per germline, CDR1 MNHEY and CDR2 SVGEGT. The CDR3 consists of 12 residues. V shed 6 bases and J shed 8 bases, with 13 bases lying between them.

This clonotype was counted only a few times. This chain joins TRBV30 and TRBJ1-1; D unclear. CDR1 GTSNPN and CDR2 SVGIG come from the germline V gene (reference sequence). CDR3 length: 11 amino acids. Trimming shortened V by 0 bases and J by 7 bases, and 6 bases separated the two germline ends. CDR3 nucleotide sequence: TGTGCCTGGAGTGTACTCGGTGAAGCTTTCTTT. Residues: CAWSVLGEAFF. The full variable domain, with the rest looked up from reference TRBV30 and TRBJ1-1, is SQTIHQWPATLVQPVGSPLSLECTVEGTSNPNLYWYRQAAGRGLQLLFYSVGIGQISSEVPQNLSASRPQDRQFILSSKKLLLSDSGFYLCAWSVLGEAFFGQGTRLTVV.

Remarks on this clonotype: A read error may account for a junction end that differs from germline. J is TRBJ2-1 and V is TRBV4-1, with D unresolved. The CDR3 loop spans 13 amino acids. Germline CDR1 MGHRA, CDR2 YSYEKL. The CDR3 nucleotides read TGCACCAGCAGCCTAGGACGGAGCAATGAGCAGTTCTTC. Protein sequence: CTSSLGRSNEQFF.

This clonotype was seen repeatedly, ten times or more. This sequence joins TRBV7-9 and TRBJ2-7, with 7 bases aligning to TRBD1. The V segment lost 4 bases and the J segment 4 bases; nucleotides outside the gene matches: 4. The CDR3 consists of 13 residues. Germline V lookup: CDR1 SEHNR, CDR2 FQNEAQ (reference sequence). Here the CDR3 DNA reads TGTGCCAGCAGCTCGACAGGGTTGTACGAGCAGTACTTC. This encodes CASSSTGLYEQYF.

This clonotype was observed many times. The V and J genes are TRBV30 and TRBJ1-1, with a tentative D call TRBD1 (5 bases). The germline gives CDR1 GTSNPN, CDR2 SVGIG (reference sequence). CDR3 length: 15 residues. The V gene lost 8 bases and the J gene lost 3 bases, with 22 bases spanning the gap. In DNA, the CDR3 is TGTGCCCTAAGGGAAGACGGGGCGGGGGACACTGAAGCTTTCTTT. Its protein product is CALREDGAGDTEAFF.

A remark on this clonotype: A clone one base away is much larger, so this may be a read error. V gene TRBV7-2 combines with J gene TRBJ2-1, with D perhaps matching TRBD2 (5 bases). Trimming pared 5 bases from V and 4 bases from J, leaving 12 bases between. This CDR3 has 14 amino acids. Looked up from germline, CDR1 is SGHTA and CDR2 is FQGNSA. CDR3 in DNA: TGTGCCAGCAGCCAATGGACTGTATACAATGAGCAGTTCTTC. It specifies CASSQWTVYNEQFF.

As regards this clonotype: A much larger clone differs by one base, so this may be a read error. The chain has TRBV29-1 and TRBJ2-3; D might be TRBD2 (5 bases). The V and J ends lost 7 bases and 2 bases respectively, with 10 bases between them. CDR3 length: 12 residues. Per germline, CDR1 SQVTM and CDR2 ANQGSEA. CDR3 sequence: CSDHDYTDTQYF. DNA of the CDR3: TGCAGCGATCATGACTACACAGATACGCAGTATTTT.

The table lists this clonotype with many counts. The rearrangement uses TRBV6-5 and TRBJ2-5; D not certain. The germline V and J ends were trimmed by 6 bases and 7 bases, with 15 bases remaining between them. Germline CDR1 reads MNHEY; CDR2 reads SVGAGI. The CDR3 is made up of 13 amino acids. The CDR3 DNA follows: TGTGCCAGCAGACCCCCGGGCCTTTGGACCCAGTACTTC. Protein: CASRPPGLWTQYF.

This clonotype has only a few counts. The chain couples TRBV19 to TRBJ2-1; D is uncertain. The V gene's germline CDR1 is LNHDA and CDR2 SQIVND (reference sequence). Between the trimmed V and J ends, which lost 1 base and 7 bases, there was a span of 11 bases. The CDR3 sequence is 14 residues long. The CDR3 region is CASSIGLNPNEQFF. CDR3 nucleotides: TGTGCCAGTAGTATAGGACTCAATCCTAATGAGCAGTTCTTC.

There are many counts of this clonotype. The chain carries TRBV30 and TRBJ2-1; D is unresolved. V was pared by 0 bases and J by 6 bases, with 3 bases between. The CDR3 is 11 amino acids. Per germline, CDR1 GTSNPN and CDR2 SVGIG (reference sequence). CDR3 sequence reads: CAWSVSNEQFF. Here the CDR3 DNA reads TGTGCCTGGAGTGTAAGCAATGAGCAGTTCTTC.

This clonotype has ten or more counts. The V gene is TRBV28, the J gene TRBJ2-3; D might be TRBD1 (7 bases). The length of the CDR3 is 16 residues. The germline V gene encodes CDR1 MDHEN and CDR2 SYDVKM. V dropped 7 bases and J dropped 0 bases, with 17 bases sitting between them. The CDR3 DNA is TGTGCCAGCACCCGACAGGGAGGTTCTAGCACAGATACGCAGTATTTT. This sequence encodes CASTRQGGSSTDTQYF.